This T cell receptor beta chain was documented in a study of identical twins. A single record per CDR3 protein comes from TCRdb applying MiXCR to the 5' RACE reads. The data show roughly 500,000 distinct CDR3 sequences, about 20% seen once. This clonotype was found a few times. The V gene's germline CDR1 is SGHRS and CDR2 YFSETQ. This CDR3 comprises 15 residues. The V segment lost 4 bases and the J segment 5 bases; nucleotides outside the gene matches: 11. This same sample was also taken into another study, of T cells expressing NK-cell markers. This second study says: Of eight sequenced donors, seven were HCMV-seropositive and one HCMV-seronegative. NKG2C+ dominant clonotypes from a handful of donors made up roughly 1.0-8% of CD8+ T cells.

The material sequenced was CD4+ T cells sorted from blood. The gene calls are TRBV5-1 and TRBJ2-5; 7 bases map to TRBD2. The source of this sequence is a woman aged 18-30 years in good health. The CDR3 DNA sequence: TGCGCCAGCAGCGGGGACTATTCGACCCGTGAGACCCAGTACTTC. Translated: CASSGDYSTRETQYF.